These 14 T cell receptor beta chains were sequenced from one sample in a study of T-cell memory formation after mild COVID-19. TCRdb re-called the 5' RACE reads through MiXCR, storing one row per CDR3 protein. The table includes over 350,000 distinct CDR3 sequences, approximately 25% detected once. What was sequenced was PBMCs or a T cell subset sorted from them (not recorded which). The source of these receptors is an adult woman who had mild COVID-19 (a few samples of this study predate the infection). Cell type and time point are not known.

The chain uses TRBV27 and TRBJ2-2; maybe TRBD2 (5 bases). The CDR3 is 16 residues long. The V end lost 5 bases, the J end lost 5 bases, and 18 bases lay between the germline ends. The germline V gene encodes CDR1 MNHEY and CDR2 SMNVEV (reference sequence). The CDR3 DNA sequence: TGTGCCAGCAGTCCATTACACGGGGAAATAACCGGGGAGCTGTTTTTT. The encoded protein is CASSPLHGEITGELFF.

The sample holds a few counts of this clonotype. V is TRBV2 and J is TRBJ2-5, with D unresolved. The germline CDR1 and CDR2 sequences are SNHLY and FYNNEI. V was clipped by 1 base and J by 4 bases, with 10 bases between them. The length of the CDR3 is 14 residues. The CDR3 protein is CASSEGLPGETQYF. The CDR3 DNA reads TGTGCCAGCAGTGAAGGGCTCCCAGGAGAGACCCAGTACTTC.

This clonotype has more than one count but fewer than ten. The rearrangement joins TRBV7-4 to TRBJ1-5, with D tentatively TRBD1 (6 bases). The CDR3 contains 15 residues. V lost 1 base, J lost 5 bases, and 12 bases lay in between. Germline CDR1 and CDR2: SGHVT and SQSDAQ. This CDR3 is CASSLGGRFYQPQHF. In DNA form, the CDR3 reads TGTGCCAGCAGCTTAGGGGGGCGGTTTTATCAGCCCCAGCATTTT.

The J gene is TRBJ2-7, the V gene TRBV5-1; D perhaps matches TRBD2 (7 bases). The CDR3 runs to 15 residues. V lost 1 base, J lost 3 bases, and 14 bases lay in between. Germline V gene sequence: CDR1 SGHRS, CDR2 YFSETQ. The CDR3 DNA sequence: TGCGCCAGCAGCTTGCCGGGGGGCGTGGGCTACGAGCAGTACTTC. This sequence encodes CASSLPGGVGYEQYF.

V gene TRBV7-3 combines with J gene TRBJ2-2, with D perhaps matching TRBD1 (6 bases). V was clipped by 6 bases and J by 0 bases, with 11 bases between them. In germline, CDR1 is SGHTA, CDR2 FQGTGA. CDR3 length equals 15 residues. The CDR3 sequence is CASRPGTTNTGELFF. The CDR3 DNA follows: TGTGCCAGCAGACCCGGGACAACGAACACCGGGGAGCTGTTTTTT.

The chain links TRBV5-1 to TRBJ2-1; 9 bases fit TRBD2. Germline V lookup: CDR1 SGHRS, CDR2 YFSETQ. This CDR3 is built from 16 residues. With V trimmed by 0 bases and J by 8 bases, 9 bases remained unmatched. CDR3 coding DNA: TGCGCCAGCAGCTTGGTGGCGGGGGGGCCCTCGGATGAGCAGTTCTTC. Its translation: CASSLVAGGPSDEQFF.

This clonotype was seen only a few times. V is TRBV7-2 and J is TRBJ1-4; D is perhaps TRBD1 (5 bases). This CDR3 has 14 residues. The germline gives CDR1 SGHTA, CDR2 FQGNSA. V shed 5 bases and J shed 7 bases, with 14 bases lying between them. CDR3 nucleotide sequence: TGTGCCAGCAGCCCGGACTACCAGGGTGAAAAACTGTTTTTT. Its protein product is CASSPDYQGEKLFF.

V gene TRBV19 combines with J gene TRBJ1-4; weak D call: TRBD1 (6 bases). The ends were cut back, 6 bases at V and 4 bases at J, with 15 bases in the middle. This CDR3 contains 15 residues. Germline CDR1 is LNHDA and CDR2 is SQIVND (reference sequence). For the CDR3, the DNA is TGTGCCAGTAGGACGGGGGCGGCAGATAATGAAAAACTGTTTTTT. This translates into CASRTGAADNEKLFF. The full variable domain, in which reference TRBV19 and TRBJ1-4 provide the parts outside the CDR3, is DGGITQSPKYLFRKEGQNVTLSCEQNLNHDAMYWYRQDPGQGLRLIYYSQIVNDFQKGDIAEGYSVSREKKESFPLTVTSAQKNPTAFYLCASRTGAADNEKLFFGSGTQLSVL.

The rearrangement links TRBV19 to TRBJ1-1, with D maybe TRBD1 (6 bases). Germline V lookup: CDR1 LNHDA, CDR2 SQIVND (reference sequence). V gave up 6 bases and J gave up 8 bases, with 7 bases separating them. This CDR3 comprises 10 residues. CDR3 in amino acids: CASSRGEAFF. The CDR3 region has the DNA TGTGCCAGTAGCAGGGGCGAAGCTTTCTTT.

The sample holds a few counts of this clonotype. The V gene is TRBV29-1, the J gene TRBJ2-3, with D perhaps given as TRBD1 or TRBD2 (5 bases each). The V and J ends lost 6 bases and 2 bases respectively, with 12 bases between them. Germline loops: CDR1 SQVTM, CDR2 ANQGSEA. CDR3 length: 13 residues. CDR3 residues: CSVGDANTDTQYF. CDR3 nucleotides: TGCAGCGTCGGGGACGCTAACACAGATACGCAGTATTTT.

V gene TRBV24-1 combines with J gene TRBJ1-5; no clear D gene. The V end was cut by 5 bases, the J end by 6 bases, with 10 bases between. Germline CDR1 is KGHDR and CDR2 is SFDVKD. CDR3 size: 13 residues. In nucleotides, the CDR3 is TGTGCCACCAGTGGGGCGTTGACTCAGCCCCAGCATTTT. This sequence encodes CATSGALTQPQHF.

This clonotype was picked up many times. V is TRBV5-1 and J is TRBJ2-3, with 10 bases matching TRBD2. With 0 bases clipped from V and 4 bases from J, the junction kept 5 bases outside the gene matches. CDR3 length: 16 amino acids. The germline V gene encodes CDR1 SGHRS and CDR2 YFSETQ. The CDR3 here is CASSLEPSGGPDTQYF. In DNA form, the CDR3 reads TGCGCCAGCAGCTTGGAGCCTAGCGGGGGACCAGATACGCAGTATTTT.

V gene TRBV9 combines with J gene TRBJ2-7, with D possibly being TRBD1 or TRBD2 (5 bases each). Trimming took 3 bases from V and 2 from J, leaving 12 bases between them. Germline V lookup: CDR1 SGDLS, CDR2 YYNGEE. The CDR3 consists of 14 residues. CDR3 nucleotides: TGTGCCAGCAGCGAGTGGGACGGGACCTACGAGCAGTACTTC. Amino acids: CASSEWDGTYEQYF.

In DNA, the CDR3 is TGTGCCAGCAGCTTGGGACAACAGGGTTTCCAAGAGACCCAGTACTTC. It specifies CASSLGQQGFQETQYF. The chain couples TRBV5-5 to TRBJ2-5; D may be TRBD1 (6 bases). The CDR3 loop spans 16 amino acids. Looked up from germline, CDR1 is SGHKS and CDR2 is YYEKEE (reference sequence). V lost 0 bases and J 1 base, leaving 13 bases between the germline ends.